Detailed here is one T cell receptor (beta chain). Its antigen is unknown. The sample belongs to a study of CXCR3-negative and CXCR3-positive naive CD8 T cells. The CDR3 is made up of 15 amino acids. From germline, CDR1 is SQVTM and CDR2 ANQGSEA. It was by 5' RACE with UMI labels that the TRB cDNA libraries were prepared. TCRdb reprocessed the 5' RACE reads, keeping one entry per CDR3 protein, no DNA. In total, the table holds 90,000 to 95,000 distinct CDR3 sequences. The study's findings and limits: CXCR3-positive naive cells had TRB CDR3s that were more hydrophobic than CXCR3-negative naive cells had.

Naivety in CD8+ T cells corresponded to a CD45RO-CCR7+CD27+CD95- phenotype. The TCR was taken from a human donor in good health. Some clones in this sample may be carry-over from other donors' samples. The sample consisted of naive CXCR3- CD8+ T cells from blood. Subset in this sample: CD45RO-CCR7+CD27+CD95- naive CD8+ T cells lacking CXCR3 (TNR3-). The rearrangement uses TRBV29-1 and TRBJ2-7; the D call from TCRdb, TRBD1, cannot be confirmed without DNA. CDR3 in amino acids: CSVEEDRGETYEQYF.